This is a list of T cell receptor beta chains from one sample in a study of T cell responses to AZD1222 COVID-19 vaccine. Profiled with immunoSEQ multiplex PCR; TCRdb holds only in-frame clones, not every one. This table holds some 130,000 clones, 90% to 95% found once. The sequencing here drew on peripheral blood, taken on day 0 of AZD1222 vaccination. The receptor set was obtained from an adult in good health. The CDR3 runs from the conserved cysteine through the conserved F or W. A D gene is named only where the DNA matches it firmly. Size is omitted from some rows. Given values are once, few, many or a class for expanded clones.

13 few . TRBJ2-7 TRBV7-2 CASSFVRESEQYF TGTGCCAGCAGCTTCGTCAGGGAATCCGAGCAGTACTTC
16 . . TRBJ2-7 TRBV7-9 CASSPTGDWSSYEQYF TGTGCCAGCAGCCCAACCGGGGACTGGAGCTCCTACGAGCAGTACTTC
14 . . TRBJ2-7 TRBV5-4 CASSPEGSSYEQYF TGTGCCAGCAGTCCCGAGGGAAGCTCCTACGAGCAGTACTTC
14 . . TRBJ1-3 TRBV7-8 CASSLGGSGNTIYF TGTGCCAGCAGCTTAGGGGGATCTGGAAACACCATATATTTT
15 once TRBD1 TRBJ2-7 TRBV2 CASSEGDRELYEQYF TGTGCCAGCAGTGAGGGGGACAGGGAGCTCTACGAGCAGTACTTC
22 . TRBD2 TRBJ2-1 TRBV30 CAWSATPTITSGRKLGDFEQFF TGTGCCTGGAGTGCAACACCGACAATAACTAGCGGGAGGAAGCTGGGGGACTTTGAGCAGTTCTTC
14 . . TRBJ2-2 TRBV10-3 CATSGTQNTGELFF TGTGCCACCTCCGGGACTCAGAACACCGGGGAGCTGTTTTTT
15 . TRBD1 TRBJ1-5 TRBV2 CASTDRQGTYQPQHF TGTGCCAGCACCGATCGACAGGGTACCTATCAGCCCCAGCATTTT
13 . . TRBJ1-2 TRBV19 CASQTGGNYGYTF TGTGCCAGCCAGACTGGGGGGAACTATGGCTACACCTTC
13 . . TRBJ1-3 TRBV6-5 CASLQGYRNTIYF TGTGCCAGTTTGCAGGGGTACAGAAACACCATATATTTT
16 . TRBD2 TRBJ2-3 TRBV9 CASSVSSGRAGDTQYF TGTGCCAGCAGCGTTTCGAGCGGGAGGGCCGGAGATACGCAGTATTTT
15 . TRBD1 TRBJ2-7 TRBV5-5 CASSLGTDRDYEQYF TGTGCCAGCAGCTTGGGTACGGACAGGGACTACGAGCAGTACTTC
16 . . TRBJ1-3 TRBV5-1 CASSLEVPGPGNTIYF TGCGCCAGCAGCTTGGAGGTTCCCGGACCCGGAAACACCATATATTTT
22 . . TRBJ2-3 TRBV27 CASSFRGWASGGEAPNTDTQYF TGTGCCAGCAGTTTCAGGGGTTGGGCTAGCGGCGGGGAGGCCCCTAACACAGATACGCAGTATTTT
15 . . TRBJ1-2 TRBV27 CASSPGTPPNYGYTF TGTGCCAGCAGTCCCGGGACACCTCCTAACTATGGCTACACCTTC
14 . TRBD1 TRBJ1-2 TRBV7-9 CASSLPDRGYGYTF TGTGCCAGCAGCTTACCTGACAGGGGCTATGGCTACACCTTC
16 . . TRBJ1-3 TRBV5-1 CASTGPTLGYGNTIYF TGCGCCAGCACCGGACCGACCCTAGGGTATGGAAACACCATATATTTT
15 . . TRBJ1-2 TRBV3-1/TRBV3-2 CASTSLATGAYGYTF TGTGCCAGCACGTCCCTGGCGACGGGTGCCTATGGCTACACCTTC
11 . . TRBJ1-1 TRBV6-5 CASRRGTEAFF TGTGCCAGCAGACGCGGCACTGAAGCTTTCTTT
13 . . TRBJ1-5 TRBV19 CASSIERNQPQHF TGTGCCAGTAGTATCGAGAGAAATCAGCCCCAGCATTTT
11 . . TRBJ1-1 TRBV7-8 CASSFASQAFF TGTGCCAGCAGCTTCGCCTCCCAGGCTTTCTTT
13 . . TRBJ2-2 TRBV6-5 CASSSDRTGELFF TGTGCCAGCAGCTCCGACCGCACCGGGGAGCTGTTTTTT
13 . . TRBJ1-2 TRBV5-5 CASSLLGDYGYTF TGTGCCAGCAGCTTGTTGGGGGACTATGGCTACACCTTC
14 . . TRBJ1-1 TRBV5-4 CASSPGRPNTEAFF TGTGCCAGCAGCCCTGGGAGGCCCAACACTGAAGCTTTCTTT
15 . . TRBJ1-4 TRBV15 CATSLPSSRNEKLFF TGTGCCACCAGCTTACCATCCTCCCGTAATGAAAAACTGTTTTTT
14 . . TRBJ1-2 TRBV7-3 CASSRDSSSYGYTF TGTGCCAGCAGTCGGGATTCAAGTAGCTATGGCTACACCTTC
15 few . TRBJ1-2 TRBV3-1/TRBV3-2 CASSRGLLKPYGYTF TGTGCCAGCAGCCGCGGCCTACTTAAGCCCTATGGCTACACCTTC
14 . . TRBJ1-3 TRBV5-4 CASSDGQGRNTIYF TGTGCCAGCAGCGACGGCCAGGGCAGAAACACCATATATTTT
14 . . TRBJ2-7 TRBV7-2 CASSLLGITYEQYF TGTGCCAGCAGCTTATTGGGGATAACCTACGAGCAGTACTTC
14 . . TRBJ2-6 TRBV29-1 CSVGSAGGANVLTF TGCAGCGTTGGATCGGCAGGCGGGGCCAACGTCCTGACTTTC
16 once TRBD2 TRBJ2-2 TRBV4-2 CASSQRPSGSTGELFF TGTGCCAGCAGCCAACGGCCTAGCGGGAGTACCGGGGAGCTGTTTTTT
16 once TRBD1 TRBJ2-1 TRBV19 CASNGGTGNPYNEQFF TGTGCCAGTAATGGGGGGACAGGAAACCCCTACAATGAGCAGTTCTTC
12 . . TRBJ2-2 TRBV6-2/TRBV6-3 CASSRGTGELFF TGTGCCAGCAGTAGGGGAACCGGGGAGCTGTTTTTT
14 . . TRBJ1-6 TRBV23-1 CATLVRQKHSPLHF TGCGCCACACTCGTCCGCCAGAAACATTCACCCCTCCACTTT
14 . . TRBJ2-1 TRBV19 CASSIWALGDEQFF TGTGCCAGTAGTATCTGGGCGCTAGGGGATGAGCAGTTCTTC
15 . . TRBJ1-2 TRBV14 CASSQDLGPYYGYTF TGTGCCAGCAGCCAAGATCTCGGGCCGTACTATGGCTACACCTTC
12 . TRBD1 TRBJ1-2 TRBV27 CASSSTGFGYTF TGTGCCAGCAGTTCGACAGGGTTTGGCTACACCTTC
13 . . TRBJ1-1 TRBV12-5 CASAQSWDTEAFF TGTGCTAGTGCCCAGTCCTGGGACACTGAAGCTTTCTTT
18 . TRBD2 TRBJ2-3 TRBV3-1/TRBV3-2 CASSRVRDTGLASGTQYF TGTGCCAGCAGCCGCGTCCGGGACACGGGACTAGCGAGTGGGACGCAGTATTTT
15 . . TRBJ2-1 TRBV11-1 CASSPRGAKGVEQFF TGTGCCAGCAGCCCTAGGGGTGCCAAGGGTGTTGAGCAGTTCTTC
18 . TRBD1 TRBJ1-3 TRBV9 CASSRGQGVLGSGNTIYF TGTGCCAGCAGCAGAGGACAGGGAGTCTTGGGCTCTGGAAACACCATATATTTT
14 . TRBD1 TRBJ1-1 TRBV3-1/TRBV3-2 CASSPGQGPAEAFF TGTGCCAGCAGCCCCGGACAGGGGCCAGCTGAAGCTTTCTTT
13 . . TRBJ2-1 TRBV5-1 CASSLESRNEQFF TGCGCCAGCAGCTTGGAATCGAGAAATGAGCAGTTCTTC